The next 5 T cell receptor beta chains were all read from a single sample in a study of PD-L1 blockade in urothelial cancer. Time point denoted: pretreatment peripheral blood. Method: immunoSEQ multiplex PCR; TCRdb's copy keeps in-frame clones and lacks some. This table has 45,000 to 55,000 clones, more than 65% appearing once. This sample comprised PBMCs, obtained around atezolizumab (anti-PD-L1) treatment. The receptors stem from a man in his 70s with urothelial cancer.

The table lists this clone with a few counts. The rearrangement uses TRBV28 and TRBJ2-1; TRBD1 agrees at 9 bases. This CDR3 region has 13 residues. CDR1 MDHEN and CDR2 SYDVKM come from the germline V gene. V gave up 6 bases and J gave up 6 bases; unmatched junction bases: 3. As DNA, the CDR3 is TGTGCCAGCAGGGGACAGGGCAGCAATGAGCAGTTCTTC. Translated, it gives CASRGQGSNEQFF.

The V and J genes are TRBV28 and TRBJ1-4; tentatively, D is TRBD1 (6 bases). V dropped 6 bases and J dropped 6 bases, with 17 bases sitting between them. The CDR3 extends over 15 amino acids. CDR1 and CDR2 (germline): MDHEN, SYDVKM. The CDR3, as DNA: TGTGCCAGCAGGTGGCACAGGGAGCCAGATGAAAAACTGTTTTTT. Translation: CASRWHREPDEKLFF.

This chain's CDR3 is CASSGGRGGDTQYF. DNA of the CDR3: TGCGCCAGCAGCGGGGGACGGGGGGGGGATACGCAGTATTTT. The J gene is TRBJ2-3, the V gene TRBV5-1; 8 bases agree with TRBD2. The CDR3 is 14 residues long. Germline values: CDR1 SGHRS, CDR2 YFSETQ. V lost 4 bases to trimming and J lost 6 bases; unmatched junction nucleotides: 7. The variable domain in full, with the rest retrieved from reference TRBV5-1 and TRBJ2-3, is KAGVTQTPRYLIKTRGQQVTLSCSPISGHRSVSWYQQTPGQGLQFLFEYFSETQRNKGNFPGRFSGRQFSNSRSEMNVSTLELGDSALYLCASSGGRGGDTQYFGPGTRLTVL.

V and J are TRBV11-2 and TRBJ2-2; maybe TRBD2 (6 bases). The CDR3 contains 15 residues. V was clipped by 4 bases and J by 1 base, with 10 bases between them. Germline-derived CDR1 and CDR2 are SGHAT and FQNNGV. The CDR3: CASSSSSGNTGELFF. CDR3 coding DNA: TGTGCCAGCAGCTCTAGTAGCGGGAACACCGGGGAGCTGTTTTTT.

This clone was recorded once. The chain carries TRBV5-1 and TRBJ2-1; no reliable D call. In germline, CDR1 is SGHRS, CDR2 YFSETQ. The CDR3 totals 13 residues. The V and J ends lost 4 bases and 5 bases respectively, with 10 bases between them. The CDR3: CASSPRFDNEQFF. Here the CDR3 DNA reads TGCGCCAGCAGCCCGCGGTTCGACAATGAGCAGTTCTTC.